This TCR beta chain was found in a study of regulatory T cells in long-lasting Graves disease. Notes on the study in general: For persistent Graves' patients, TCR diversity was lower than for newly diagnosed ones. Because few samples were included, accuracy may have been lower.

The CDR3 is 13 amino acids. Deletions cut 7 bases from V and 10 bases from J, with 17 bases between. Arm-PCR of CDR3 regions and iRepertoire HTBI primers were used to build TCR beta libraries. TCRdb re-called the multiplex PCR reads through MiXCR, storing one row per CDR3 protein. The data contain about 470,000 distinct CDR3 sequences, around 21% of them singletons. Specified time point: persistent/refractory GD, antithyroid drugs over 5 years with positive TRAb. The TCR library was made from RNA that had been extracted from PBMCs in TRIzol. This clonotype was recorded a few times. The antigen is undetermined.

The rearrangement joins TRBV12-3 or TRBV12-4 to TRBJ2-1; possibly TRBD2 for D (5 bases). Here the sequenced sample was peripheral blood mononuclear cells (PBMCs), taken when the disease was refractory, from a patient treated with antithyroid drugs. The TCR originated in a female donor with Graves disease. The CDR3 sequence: CASTIPSQEEQFF. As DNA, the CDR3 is TGTGCCAGCACCATCCCTAGCCAGGAGGAGCAGTTCTTC.